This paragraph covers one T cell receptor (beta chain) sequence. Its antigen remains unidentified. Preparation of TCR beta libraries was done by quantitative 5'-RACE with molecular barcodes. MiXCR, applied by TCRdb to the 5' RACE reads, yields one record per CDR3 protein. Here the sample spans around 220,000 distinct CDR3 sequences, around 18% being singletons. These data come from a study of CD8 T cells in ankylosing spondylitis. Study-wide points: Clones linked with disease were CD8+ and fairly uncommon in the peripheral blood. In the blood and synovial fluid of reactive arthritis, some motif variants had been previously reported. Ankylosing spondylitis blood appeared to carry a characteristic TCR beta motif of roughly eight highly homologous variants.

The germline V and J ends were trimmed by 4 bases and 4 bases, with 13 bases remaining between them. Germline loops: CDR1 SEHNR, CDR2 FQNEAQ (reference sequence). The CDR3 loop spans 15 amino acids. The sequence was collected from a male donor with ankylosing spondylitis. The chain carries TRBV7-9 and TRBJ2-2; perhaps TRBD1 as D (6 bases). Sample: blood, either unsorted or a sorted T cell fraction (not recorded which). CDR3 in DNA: TGTGCCAGCAGCTCCAACAGGGTGGCCACCGGGGAGCTGTTTTTT. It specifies CASSSNRVATGELFF.